This TCR beta chain comes out of a study of Tregs in tolerant kidney transplant recipients. Repertoires were generated with immunoSEQ multiplex PCR, while TCRdb's copy carries only in-frame clones and drops some. The sample holds fewer than 100,000 clones, roughly 93% seen once. Trimming removed 4 bases from V and 3 bases from J, with 16 bases in between. The CDR3 sequence is 16 residues long. Germline V gives CDR1 SGDLS, CDR2 YYNGEE. Here the sequenced sample was CD4+ T cells from blood, taken before the transplant. V usage is TRBV9 and J usage is TRBJ2-2; tentatively, D is TRBD2 (6 bases). The TCR originated in a human donor who received a combined kidney and bone marrow transplant. The DNA of the CDR3 is TGTGCCAGCAGCTCGAGGGAAGGGAGGTACACCGGGGAGCTGTTTTTT. Amino acid sequence: CASSSREGRYTGELFF. Drawing the rest from reference TRBV9 and TRBJ2-2, the complete variable domain is DSGVTQTPKHLITATGQRVTLRCSPRSGDLSVYWYQQSLDQGLQFLIQYYNGEERAKGNILERFSAQQFPDLHSELNLSSLELGDSALYFCASSSREGRYTGELFFGEGSRLTVL.